The sequence of this TCR beta chain was determined in a study of regulatory T cells in long-lasting Graves disease. Study-wide results and caveats: Because few samples were included, accuracy may have been lower.

Stated time point: newly diagnosed GD, antithyroid drugs for less than 3 months. Preparation of the TCR library used RNA extracted from PBMCs. Arm-PCR of CDR3 regions and iRepertoire HTBI primers were the basis on which TCR beta libraries were built. Via MiXCR, TCRdb re-called the multiplex PCR reads, giving one row per CDR3 protein. This table has some 560,000 distinct CDR3 sequences, about 16% appearing once. This clonotype was observed at least ten times. Antigen specificity is unknown. V was pared by 2 bases and J by 0 bases, with 7 bases between. The CDR3 is 15 amino acids. This sample was also put to use in a study of T cells in Graves' hyperthyroidism and ophthalmopathy. From that second work: The authors deemed Graves' hyperthyroidism stable absent ophthalmopathy progression within 18 months. Diagnosis relied on clinical symptoms, serum thyroxine and TRAb, thyroid ultrasound and orbital computed tomography.

The chain links TRBV12-3 or TRBV12-4 to TRBJ2-2; D is perhaps TRBD1 (5 bases). This receptor was taken from a woman between 40 and 65 years old with Graves disease. The material sequenced was peripheral blood mononuclear cells (PBMCs), taken at new diagnosis, from a patient treated with antithyroid drugs. CDR3: CASSLRTPNTGELFF. The CDR3 DNA reads TGTGCCAGCAGTTTAAGGACACCGAACACCGGGGAGCTGTTTTTT.